A single sample gave rise to the 25 T cell receptor beta chains below, sequenced in a study of T cells after yellow fever vaccination (dated by TCRdb to the late 2010s). Library preparation was by 5' RACE. The sequencing machine was an Illumina NovaSeq 6000. The raw public data were reprocessed by TCRdb itself: fastp quality trimming at Q25, MiXCR clonotype calling, in-frame beta chains only. Rows matching on CDR3 protein sequence are summarized as one entry with the most common DNA and genes. A total of 150,000 to 200,000 distinct CDR3 sequences appear in this sample, 9.3% of them only once. 35% to 40% of the sample is held by the ten biggest clonotypes. In light of the paper, this sample's treatment or condition label describes: live attenuated yellow fever vaccine strain. The material was CD8+ T cells sorted from PBMCs, obtained 45 days after the yellow fever booster vaccination. The receptor set was obtained from a man between 18 and 35 years old who received the YFV17D yellow fever vaccine.

This clonotype was detected only a few times. V usage is TRBV12-3 or TRBV12-4 and J usage is TRBJ2-3; 8 positions agree with TRBD2. The CDR3 runs to 14 residues. V gave up 8 bases and J gave up 4 bases; unmatched junction bases: 8. CDR3 sequence reads: CASEGERGPDTQYF. CDR3 DNA sequence: TGTGCCAGCGAGGGGGAGCGGGGGCCAGATACGCAGTATTTT.

V usage is TRBV27 and J usage is TRBJ2-1, with 13 bases that match TRBD2. Per the germline V gene, CDR1 is MNHEY and CDR2 is SMNVEV (reference sequence). The CDR3 length is 13 residues. V lost 7 bases to trimming and J lost 10 bases; unmatched junction nucleotides: 4. The DNA of the CDR3 is TGTGCCAGCAAACTAGCGGGGGGGCGGGAGCAGTTCTTC. Translated: CASKLAGGREQFF.

The J gene is TRBJ1-3, the V gene TRBV9, with unresolved D. CDR3 length: 14 amino acids. Trimming stripped 0 bases from V and 0 bases from J, with 4 bases between. Germline V gene data show CDR1 as SGDLS and CDR2 as YYNGEE. The chain's CDR3 is CASSVATSGNTIYF. The CDR3 region has the DNA TGTGCCAGCAGCGTAGCGACCTCTGGAAACACCATATATTTT.

This clonotype was seen a few times. The V gene is TRBV7-9, the J gene TRBJ1-4; the D gene is possibly TRBD1 (5 bases). The germline V and J ends were trimmed by 2 bases and 7 bases, with 11 bases remaining between them. From germline, CDR1 is SEHNR and CDR2 FQNEAQ (reference sequence). CDR3 length equals 14 residues. In DNA form, the CDR3 reads TGTGCCAGCAGCTTACAGGGATCTATTGAAAAACTGTTTTTT. It yields the protein CASSLQGSIEKLFF.

The V gene is TRBV7-8, the J gene TRBJ1-2, with 9 positions matching TRBD1. J gave up 7 bases and V 5 bases, and 5 bases lay outside the gene matches. The V gene's germline CDR1 is SGHVS and CDR2 FQNEAQ. The CDR3 spans 13 residues. CDR3 in DNA: TGTGCCAGCAGCGCCCGGGACAGGGCTGGCTACACCTTC. Its protein product is CASSARDRAGYTF.

The chain combines TRBV11-2 with TRBJ1-1; 7 bases map to TRBD1. CDR3 length equals 12 residues. V gave up 3 bases and J gave up 8 bases; unmatched junction bases: 3. Germline-derived CDR1 and CDR2 are SGHAT and FQNNGV. The CDR3 spells CASSFGTEEAFF. The DNA for the CDR3 is TGTGCCAGCAGCTTCGGGACAGAAGAAGCTTTCTTT.

The chain is built from TRBV4-1 and TRBJ2-5, with D perhaps TRBD1 or TRBD2 (5 bases each). The CDR3 covers 14 residues. Germline CDR1 MGHRA, CDR2 YSYEKL. V gave up 2 bases and J gave up 1 base, with 8 bases separating them. The CDR3 here is CASSQWDLQETQYF. The CDR3 nucleotides are TGCGCCAGCAGCCAATGGGACCTCCAAGAGACCCAGTACTTC.

This clonotype was seen more than once but under ten times. This chain uses TRBV4-3 with TRBJ1-1, with 9 positions matching TRBD1. This CDR3 is 14 amino acids long. Germline trimming cut 3 bases from V and 7 bases from J; bases unmatched to any gene: 6. CDR1 and CDR2 (germline): LGHNA, YSLEER. The CDR3 sequence: CASSQVTGGCEAFF. DNA for the CDR3: TGCGCCAGCAGCCAGGTTACAGGGGGCTGTGAAGCTTTCTTT.

This clonotype was recorded a few times. The rearrangement joins TRBV28 to TRBJ2-4; the D gene is possibly TRBD2 (5 bases). This CDR3 has 15 residues. Germline CDR1 reads MDHEN; CDR2 reads SYDVKM. Trimming took 5 bases from V and 0 from J, leaving 11 bases between them. Here the CDR3 DNA reads TGTGCCAGCAGTCTGCGGGCCGGAGCCAAAAACATTCAGTACTTC. It translates to CASSLRAGAKNIQYF.

This clonotype was counted many times. This chain joins TRBV9 and TRBJ2-2; D perhaps matches TRBD1 (6 bases). The germline V and J ends were trimmed by 7 bases and 1 base, with 8 bases remaining between them. Per germline, CDR1 SGDLS and CDR2 YYNGEE. The CDR3 has 13 amino acids. Here the CDR3 reads CASRQENTGELFF. The CDR3 nucleotides read TGTGCCAGCCGACAGGAGAACACCGGGGAGCTGTTTTTT.

This clonotype was recorded once. This CDR3 is CASSSYRAGSNQPQHF. The DNA for the CDR3 is TGTGCCAGCAGTTCCTATAGGGCAGGGTCCAATCAGCCCCAGCATTTT. This chain uses TRBV6-5 with TRBJ1-5, with TRBD1 as a possible D gene (5 bases). V lost 4 bases to trimming and J lost 3 bases, with 16 bases between them. The length of the CDR3 is 16 residues. Germline CDR1 reads MNHEY; CDR2 reads SVGAGI.

This clonotype was recorded a few times. The CDR3 region has the DNA TGCAGCGTTGAAGGGGGTCAGGCGAACACTGAAGCTTTCTTT. It translates to CSVEGGQANTEAFF. The chain links TRBV29-1 to TRBJ1-1; D remains ambiguous. The V end was cut by 1 base, the J end by 1 base, with 10 bases between. The CDR3 length is 14 residues. The germline gives CDR1 SQVTM, CDR2 ANQGSEA.

Only a few counts were recorded for this clonotype. The rearrangement links TRBV30 to TRBJ1-5, with D perhaps matching TRBD1 (5 bases). Per germline, CDR1 GTSNPN and CDR2 SVGIG (reference sequence). The CDR3 is 14 amino acids. V was trimmed by 0 bases and J by 5 bases, leaving 11 bases between them. This CDR3 reads CAWSVQAGHQPQHF. The DNA for the CDR3 is TGTGCCTGGAGTGTACAGGCAGGGCATCAGCCCCAGCATTTT.

The chain links TRBV2 to TRBJ2-6; no definite D call. Trimming cost V 3 bases and J 4 bases, with 13 bases left between them. This CDR3 comprises 16 residues. Germline assignment: CDR1 SNHLY and CDR2 FYNNEI. CDR3 sequence (DNA): TGTGCCAGCAGTGAGGTCCACCCGGCCGGGGCCAACGTCCTGACTTTC. Its protein product is CASSEVHPAGANVLTF.

V is TRBV29-1 and J is TRBJ2-2, with TRBD2 identical over 9 bases. V was clipped by 1 base and J by 1 base; unmatched bases: 1. The CDR3 runs to 15 residues. Germline CDR1 reads SQVTM; CDR2 reads ANQGSEA. The CDR3 spells CSVEVLAGNTGELFF. The CDR3 DNA reads TGCAGCGTTGAAGTACTAGCGGGGAACACCGGGGAGCTGTTTTTT.

Only a few counts were recorded for this clonotype. This chain uses TRBV4-1 with TRBJ1-5; D is ambiguous. In germline, CDR1 is MGHRA, CDR2 YSYEKL. The CDR3 is made up of 15 amino acids. Trimming took off 5 bases at V and 0 bases at J, with 11 bases between the two ends. CDR3 sequence reads: CASSRVGDSNQPQHF. The CDR3 nucleotides read TGCGCCAGCAGCAGAGTCGGAGATAGCAATCAGCCCCAGCATTTT.

The chain couples TRBV20-1 to TRBJ2-5, with D unresolved. The V gene lost 0 bases and the J gene lost 5 bases, with 13 bases spanning the gap. CDR3 length: 14 amino acids. CDR1 and CDR2 (germline): DFQATT, SNEGSKA (reference sequence). The CDR3 here is CSARDRDGWETQYF. The CDR3 DNA reads as TGCAGTGCTAGAGATCGAGACGGCTGGGAGACCCAGTACTTC.

The chain joins TRBV7-9 to TRBJ1-6; tentative D call: TRBD1 (6 bases). Trimming removed 5 bases from V and 5 bases from J, with 13 bases in between. The germline CDR1 and CDR2 sequences are SEHNR and FQNEAQ (reference sequence). The CDR3 extends over 15 amino acids. The CDR3 DNA sequence: TGTGCCAGCAGCGCCCCGGGACACAATAATTCACCCCTCCACTTT. Translation: CASSAPGHNNSPLHF. The entire variable domain, with the rest obtained from reference TRBV7-9 and TRBJ1-6, is as follows: DTGVSQNPRHKITKRGQNVTFRCDPISEHNRLYWYRQTLGQGPEFLTYFQNEAQLEKSRLLSDRFSAERPKGSFSTLEIQRTEQGDSAMYLCASSAPGHNNSPLHFGNGTRLTVT.

The chain recombines TRBV3-1 with TRBJ2-1; tentative D call: TRBD2 (6 bases). Between the trimmed V and J ends, which lost 6 bases and 2 bases, there was a span of 11 bases. The CDR3 has 14 amino acids. Germline V gives CDR1 LGHDT, CDR2 YNNKEL (reference sequence). The CDR3 loop is CASSQPGAYNEQFF. The CDR3, as DNA: TGTGCCAGCAGTCAGCCGGGGGCCTACAATGAGCAGTTCTTC.

This clonotype was seen only a few times. The chain couples TRBV20-1 to TRBJ2-1; the match to TRBD2 covers 12 bases. Germline V CDR1 and CDR2: DFQATT, SNEGSKA (reference sequence). V trimming: 6 bases; J trimming: 6 bases; junction bases outside the gene matches: 9. The CDR3 extends over 15 amino acids. The CDR3 bases are TGCAGTGCCCAACCCTCTAGCGGGGGGGCCAATGAGCAGTTCTTC. It translates to CSAQPSSGGANEQFF.

This clonotype was observed a handful of times. The chain uses TRBV12-3 or TRBV12-4 and TRBJ2-1; D not resolved. The CDR3 sequence is 10 residues long. V was cut by 6 bases and J by 7 bases, with 4 bases left in between. Written as DNA, the CDR3 is TGTGCCAGCAGCGAGAATGAGCAGTTCTTC. Its translation: CASSENEQFF.

This clonotype was picked up a small number of times. This rearrangement joins TRBV29-1 to TRBJ2-1; no definite D call. Germline V gene sequence: CDR1 SQVTM, CDR2 ANQGSEA. The CDR3 runs to 12 residues. V was trimmed by 5 bases and J by 4 bases, leaving 9 bases between them. CDR3 sequence: CSVPGEYNEQFF. The DNA for the CDR3 is TGCAGCGTTCCGGGCGAGTACAATGAGCAGTTCTTC.

V and J are TRBV4-3 and TRBJ2-5, with 8 bases aligning to TRBD1. V dropped 3 bases and J dropped 4; count of bases not matched to a gene: 10. The CDR3 covers 16 residues. Germline V lookup: CDR1 LGHNA, CDR2 YSLEER. CDR3 amino acids: CASSQEEGQGGETQYF. The CDR3 nucleotides read TGCGCCAGCAGCCAGGAAGAAGGACAGGGCGGAGAGACCCAGTACTTC.

The rearrangement joins TRBV15 to TRBJ1-1; no firm D call. Trimming shortened V by 5 bases and J by 6 bases, and 16 bases separated the two germline ends. This CDR3 region has 14 residues. Germline lookup yields CDR1 LNHNV and CDR2 YYDKDF (reference sequence). The CDR3 nucleotides read TGTGCCACCAGCCCCCGGGTCCTGGGCTCTGAAGCTTTCTTT. Its protein is CATSPRVLGSEAFF.

This clonotype was detected only a few times. V is TRBV3-1 and J is TRBJ2-3, with D perhaps TRBD2 (7 bases). Germline V gene lookup returns CDR1 LGHDT and CDR2 YNNKEL (reference sequence). This CDR3 comprises 18 residues. Trimming took 0 bases from V and 0 from J, leaving 16 bases between them. The CDR3 protein is CASSQDHAGASSTDTQYF. The CDR3 DNA reads TGTGCCAGCAGCCAAGATCACGCGGGGGCCTCTAGCACAGATACGCAGTATTTT.